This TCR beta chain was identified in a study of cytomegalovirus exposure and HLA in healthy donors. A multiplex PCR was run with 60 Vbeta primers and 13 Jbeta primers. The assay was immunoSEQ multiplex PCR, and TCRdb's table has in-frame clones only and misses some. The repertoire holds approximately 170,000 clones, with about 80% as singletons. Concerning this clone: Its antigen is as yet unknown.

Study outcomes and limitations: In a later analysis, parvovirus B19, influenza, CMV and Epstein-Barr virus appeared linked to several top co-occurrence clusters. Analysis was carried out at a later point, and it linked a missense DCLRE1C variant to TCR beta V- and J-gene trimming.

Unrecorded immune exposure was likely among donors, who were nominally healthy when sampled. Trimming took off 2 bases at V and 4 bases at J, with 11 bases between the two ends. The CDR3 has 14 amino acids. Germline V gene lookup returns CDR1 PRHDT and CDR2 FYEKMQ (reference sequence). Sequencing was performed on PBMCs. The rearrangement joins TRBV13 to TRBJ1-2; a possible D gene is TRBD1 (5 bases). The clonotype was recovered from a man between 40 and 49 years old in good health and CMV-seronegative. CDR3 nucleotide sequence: TGTGCCAGCAGCTTAACCCGGGACTCCTATGGCTACACCTTC. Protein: CASSLTRDSYGYTF.